The next 20 T cell receptor beta chains were all read from a single sample in a study of post-analysis software for immune sequencing data. Antigens of these TCRs are unknown. The TCR beta cDNA libraries contained unique molecular identifiers. TCRdb independently ran MiXCR on the PCR reads; one entry per CDR3 protein. The sample holds 650,000 to 850,000 distinct CDR3 sequences, 40% to 55% seen once. Overall study results and limits: In patients, TRBV5-6, TRBV5-1 and TRBV20-1 belonged to four or five TRBV segments found more frequently than in controls.

The sample consisted of blood. The origin of the receptors is a girl under 18 with multiple sclerosis.

This chain uses TRBV6-2 or TRBV6-3 with TRBJ1-1; a possible D gene is TRBD1 (5 bases). The CDR3 runs to 12 residues. Trimming removed 4 bases at V and 6 bases at J, with 9 bases between. The germline V gene encodes CDR1 MNHEY and CDR2 SVGEGT. This CDR3 reads CASSSKGPEAFF. CDR3 nucleotide sequence: TGTGCCAGCAGTTCGAAGGGACCTGAAGCTTTCTTT.

This clonotype has only a few counts. The rearrangement links TRBV29-1 to TRBJ2-1; D remains ambiguous. Trimming shortened V by 4 bases and J by 9 bases, and 19 bases separated the two germline ends. This CDR3 region has 14 residues. CDR1 is SQVTM and CDR2 is ANQGSEA in the germline V gene. CDR3 DNA sequence: TGCAGCGTTGGTGCGGCGGCGGCCCCCTTTGAGCAGTTCTTC. Encoded protein: CSVGAAAAPFEQFF.

This clonotype was counted a few times. This rearrangement joins TRBV13 to TRBJ2-1, with 14 nucleotides matching TRBD2. The V segment lost 1 base and the J segment 8 bases; nucleotides outside the gene matches: 4. In germline, CDR1 is PRHDT, CDR2 FYEKMQ (reference sequence). This CDR3 is built from 16 residues. The CDR3 region is CASSLVGGLAGDEQFF. For the CDR3, the DNA is TGTGCCAGCAGCTTAGTAGGGGGACTAGCGGGAGATGAGCAGTTCTTC.

This clonotype came up a few times. V is TRBV7-3 and J is TRBJ2-3, with TRBD1 matching over 8 bases. The junction had 5 bases not matched to a gene; V was cut back by 5 bases and J by 1 base. Germline lookup yields CDR1 SGHTA and CDR2 FQGTGA. The CDR3 has 15 amino acids. The DNA for the CDR3 is TGTGCCAGCAGCCCCCAGGGACAGGGCACAGATACGCAGTATTTT. Protein product: CASSPQGQGTDTQYF.

This chain links TRBV6-6 with TRBJ1-1, with D uncertain. This CDR3 contains 13 residues. V was shortened by 10 bases and J by 0 bases, with 12 bases between the two germline ends. Germline loops: CDR1 MNHNY, CDR2 SVGAGI (reference sequence). CDR3 DNA sequence: TGTGCCACTTGCCCCAGGATGAACACTGAAGCTTTCTTT. As protein: CATCPRMNTEAFF.

In this sample, this clonotype turned up a few times. V and J are TRBV6-5 and TRBJ1-2; D perhaps matches TRBD1 (5 bases). The V gene's germline CDR1 is MNHEY and CDR2 SVGAGI. The CDR3 extends over 13 amino acids. V lost 2 bases and J lost 4, with 8 bases in between. CDR3 DNA sequence: TGTGCCAGCAGTTACACAGGCTCCTATGGCTACACCTTC. Protein: CASSYTGSYGYTF.

This clonotype has more than one count but fewer than ten. The rearrangement joins TRBV29-1 to TRBJ2-7; perhaps D is TRBD1 or TRBD2 (5 bases each). Per germline, CDR1 SQVTM and CDR2 ANQGSEA. V lost 0 bases and J lost 3, with 12 bases in between. The CDR3 is 14 residues long. This CDR3 is CSVEDPGRGYEQYF. The CDR3, as DNA: TGCAGCGTTGAAGATCCGGGACGGGGCTACGAGCAGTACTTC.

The chain recombines TRBV28 with TRBJ1-1; TRBD1 agrees at 7 bases. V was clipped by 3 bases and J by 8 bases; unmatched bases: 18. Germline values: CDR1 MDHEN, CDR2 SYDVKM. The CDR3 extends over 17 amino acids. CDR3 sequence: CASSFPRAKGGRGEAFF. CDR3 coding DNA: TGTGCCAGCAGTTTCCCACGGGCCAAAGGGGGCCGAGGGGAAGCTTTCTTT.

CDR3: CSTGTSPVVIEQFF. The CDR3 DNA is TGCAGCACTGGGACTAGTCCCGTTGTCATTGAGCAGTTCTTC. The V gene is TRBV29-1, the J gene TRBJ2-1, with 8 nucleotides matching TRBD2. Germline values: CDR1 SQVTM, CDR2 ANQGSEA. This CDR3 spans 14 amino acids. The trim removed 8 bases at V and 9 bases at J, leaving 15 bases unmatched.

The chain combines TRBV5-6 with TRBJ2-3, with 11 bases fitting TRBD1. Germline V gives CDR1 SGHDT, CDR2 YYEEEE. The CDR3 sequence is 16 residues long. The V gene end was trimmed by 0 bases and the J gene end by 4 bases; junction bases not matched to a gene: 4. CDR3 nucleotide sequence: TGTGCCAGCAGCTTGGTTCTGGGACAGGGGGCAGATACGCAGTATTTT. Amino acids: CASSLVLGQGADTQYF.

The chain carries TRBV5-1 and TRBJ2-4; TRBD1 agrees at 8 bases. The J call could be wrong; TRBJ2-7 is a better fit for the DNA end. Germline V gene lookup returns CDR1 SGHRS and CDR2 YFSETQ. The CDR3 extends over 15 amino acids. The CDR3 nucleotides read TGCGCCAGCAGCCCCCCGACAGGGGCCTCCTACGAGCAGTACTTC. Protein sequence: CASSPPTGASYEQYF.

This clonotype was detected a few times. This chain connects TRBV14 to TRBJ2-1, with D possibly matching TRBD1 (6 bases). The V end was cut by 4 bases, the J end by 3 bases, with 13 bases between. The CDR3 extends over 15 amino acids. Germline loops: CDR1 SGHDN, CDR2 FVKESK. The CDR3 DNA is TGTGCCAGCAGCCTTTGGACAGCAGTCTACAATGAGCAGTTCTTC. This gives the protein CASSLWTAVYNEQFF. Complete variable domain (other parts from reference TRBV14 and TRBJ2-1): EAGVTQFPSHSVIEKGQTVTLRCDPISGHDNLYWYRRVMGKEIKFLLHFVKESKQDESGMPNNRFLAERTGGTYSTLKVQPAELEDSGVYFCASSLWTAVYNEQFFGPGTRLTVL.

The chain is built from TRBV20-1 and TRBJ1-1, with D uncertain. Germline CDR1 and CDR2: DFQATT and SNEGSKA (reference sequence). This CDR3 has 13 residues. The DNA of the CDR3 is TGCAGGGTAGGATTAGATAAGAACACTGAAGCTTTCTTT. Translation: CRVGLDKNTEAFF.

This clonotype came up a few times. The chain uses TRBV29-1 and TRBJ2-1, with 7 bases that match TRBD1. V gave up 0 bases and J gave up 0 bases; unmatched junction bases: 20. Per the germline V gene, CDR1 is SQVTM and CDR2 is ANQGSEA. The CDR3 has 21 amino acids. The CDR3 sequence is CSVEDRKIRRRGQDSYNEQFF. In nucleotides, the CDR3 is TGCAGCGTTGAAGACCGAAAAATAAGACGTAGGGGGCAGGACTCCTACAATGAGCAGTTCTTC.

The CDR3 DNA sequence: TGTGCCACCAGTGATCCCGGGACAGGAAACAATGAGCAGTTCTTC. Amino acids: CATSDPGTGNNEQFF. V is TRBV24-1 and J is TRBJ2-1; TRBD1 matches 8 bases. V lost 3 bases and J lost 5; bases outside the gene matches: 5. Germline V gene lookup returns CDR1 KGHDR and CDR2 SFDVKD. The CDR3 is 15 residues long.

The sample holds a few counts of this clonotype. V gene TRBV27 combines with J gene TRBJ2-5, with 11 nucleotides matching TRBD2. Trimming at V came to 5 bases and at J to 3 bases, leaving 5 bases not matched to a gene. The CDR3 loop spans 15 amino acids. Per the germline V gene, CDR1 is MNHEY and CDR2 is SMNVEV (reference sequence). CDR3 loop: CASSPGTSGKETQYF. The CDR3 DNA follows: TGTGCCAGCAGTCCTGGGACTAGCGGAAAAGAGACCCAGTACTTC.

This clonotype has more than one count but fewer than ten. The CDR3 region has the DNA TGTGCCAGCAGTGAATCACCCGGATTCTATAATTCACCCCTCCACTTT. This encodes CASSESPGFYNSPLHF. This chain uses TRBV6-1 with TRBJ1-6, with no clear D. Trimming removed 2 bases from V and 3 bases from J, with 11 bases in between. The CDR3 contains 16 residues. The V gene's germline CDR1 is MNHNS and CDR2 SASEGT.

This clonotype was seen a handful of times. CDR3 region: CASSGTGERIGGYTF. CDR3 DNA: TGTGCCAGCAGCGGGACAGGGGAACGAATAGGTGGCTACACCTTC. The rearrangement uses TRBV6-5 and TRBJ1-2, with 10 bases identical to TRBD1. The CDR3 sequence is 15 residues long. V lost 6 bases and J lost 7; bases outside the gene matches: 11. Germline V lookup: CDR1 MNHEY, CDR2 SVGAGI.

The chain joins TRBV4-3 to TRBJ1-1; D uncertain. Germline CDR1 is LGHNA and CDR2 is YSLEER. V dropped 1 base and J dropped 1 base, with 7 bases sitting between them. The CDR3 covers 14 residues. In DNA, the CDR3 is TGCGCCAGCAGCCAAGGAGGTCGGAACACTGAAGCTTTCTTT. Translated: CASSQGGRNTEAFF.

The sample holds many counts of this clonotype. The chain combines TRBV27 with TRBJ1-1, with D unresolved. V was trimmed by 5 bases and J by 4 bases, leaving 14 bases between them. The CDR3 is made up of 14 amino acids. The germline V gene has CDR1 MNHEY and CDR2 SMNVEV (reference sequence). The CDR3, as DNA: TGTGCCAGCAGTATCCAGATCTCGGGCACTGAAGCTTTCTTT. Encoded protein: CASSIQISGTEAFF.